Listed below are T cell receptor beta chains from one sample, sequenced in a study of OX40 agonist ivuxolimab in advanced cancers. Sequencing was performed with immunoSEQ multiplex PCR; in TCRdb, only in-frame clones are kept and a portion is missing. The table shows fewer than 95,000 clones, with more than 90% occurring only once. The sequenced sample was CD4+ or CD8+ T cells sorted from blood, obtained in a trial of the OX40 agonist ivuxolimab. All receptors come from an adult with an advanced solid tumor such as melanoma, head and neck, liver or kidney cancer. CDR3s include the opening cysteine and the closing phenylalanine or tryptophan. A D gene is named only where the DNA matches it firmly. The size field is filled for only some rows; it gives once, few, many or a size class.

j_call v_call clone_size d_call cdr3_nt cdr3_aa
TRBJ1-2 TRBV6-6 - TRBD1 TGTGCCAGCAGTCCCTGGACAGGGGGCACCAACTATGGCTACACCTTC CASSPWTGGTNYGYTF
TRBJ2-4 TRBV5-8 - - TGTGCCAGCAGCACTGTCGCCGCCAAAAACATTCAGTACTTC CASSTVAAKNIQYF
TRBJ2-7 TRBV9 - TRBD2 TGTGCCAGCAGCGTAGATACCGGGACTAGCGTCAACGAGCAGTACTTC CASSVDTGTSVNEQYF
TRBJ2-1 TRBV19 - TRBD2 TGTGCCAGTAACGGGAGGGCGGGCAATGAGCAGTTCTTC CASNGRAGNEQFF
TRBJ2-7 TRBV2 - TRBD2 TGTGCCAGCAAGGGACTAGCGGGAGACATCCCACGCGAGCAGTACTTC CASKGLAGDIPREQYF
TRBJ1-1 TRBV27 - - TGTGCCAGCAGCATTGCCCCTCGACAGGAAGCTTTCTTT CASSIAPRQEAFF
TRBJ2-7 TRBV4-3 - - TGCGCCAGCAGCCCCGAGAGGACGAGGCAGGGTGTCGCCTACGAGCAGTACTTC CASSPERTRQGVAYEQYF
TRBJ2-1 TRBV27 - TRBD2 TGTGCCAGCACCGCGGGGGGGCCACACAATGAGCAGTTCTTC CASTAGGPHNEQFF
TRBJ2-7 TRBV12-2 - - TGTGCAAGTCGCTCCGGACAGGGCCCTTCCTACGAGCAGTACTTC CASRSGQGPSYEQYF
TRBJ2-4 TRBV5-4 - TRBD1 TGTGCCAGCAGCTCTCGAGGACAGGGGGCGGCCAAAAACATTCAGTACTTC CASSSRGQGAAKNIQYF
TRBJ2-7 TRBV5-6 - TRBD1 TGTGCCAGCAGCTTGGAGCCGGGACAGATTACCTACGAGCAGTACTTC CASSLEPGQITYEQYF
TRBJ2-5 TRBV19 - - TGTGCCAGTAGTATAGGTTTGGGAGGGGGGGAGACCCAGTACTTC CASSIGLGGGETQYF
TRBJ2-3 TRBV5-6 - - TGTGCCAGCAGCTCTCGCAGGAGGGGACTCACAGATACGCAGTATTTT CASSSRRRGLTDTQYF
TRBJ2-1 TRBV9 - - TGTGCCAGCAGCGGCCATCCGGGTGAGCAGTTCTTC CASSGHPGEQFF
TRBJ1-1 TRBV19 - - TGTGCCAGTACGGGACACCTTTATACCACTGAAGCTTTCTTT CASTGHLYTTEAFF
TRBJ1-2 TRBV6-6 - - TGTGCCAGCAGTTATGCGCTGCTGGATGTGTATGGCTACACCTTC CASSYALLDVYGYTF
TRBJ1-5 TRBV2 - - TGTGCCAGCTGGGACACGGTTCAGCCCCAGCATTTT CASWDTVQPQHF
TRBJ2-1 TRBV27 - TRBD1 TGTGCCAGCAGTTGGGACAGGGGATACAATGAGCAGTTCTTC CASSWDRGYNEQFF
TRBJ1-2 TRBV14 few - TGTGCCAGCAGCCAAGAGACCGGCAACTATGGCTACACCTTC CASSQETGNYGYTF
TRBJ2-2 TRBV6-5 once - TGTGCCAGCAGTTTGAACCCGAACACCGGGGAGCTGTTTTTT CASSLNPNTGELFF
TRBJ2-7 TRBV6-6 - TRBD1 TGTGCCAGTCGGACAGGGTGGAACTACGAGCAGTACTTC CASRTGWNYEQYF
TRBJ1-6 TRBV19 - - TGTGCCAGTAGTATTGGAGAGTATAATTCACCCCTCCACTTT CASSIGEYNSPLHF
TRBJ2-7 TRBV5-1 - TRBD2 TGCGCCAGCAGTCGAGAACTAGCGGGGTCATTCGGGGACTACGAGCAGTACTTC CASSRELAGSFGDYEQYF
TRBJ2-1 TRBV11-3 - TRBD2 TGTGCCAGCAGCTTAGTCGCTAGCGGTTCCTACAATGAGCAGTTCTTC CASSLVASGSYNEQFF
TRBJ1-1 TRBV9 - - TGTGCCAGCAGCGTAGAGGGCGGGAGTTTGAACACTGAAGCTTTCTTT CASSVEGGSLNTEAFF
TRBJ2-1 TRBV12-5 - - TGTGCTAGTGGTTTGGTAGTTAATGAGCAGTTCTTC CASGLVVNEQFF
TRBJ1-1 TRBV2 few - TGTGCCAGCATCAAGCTAGCTGGAACTGAAGCTTTCTTT CASIKLAGTEAFF
TRBJ1-2 TRBV2 - - TGTGCCAGCAGGAACCACAGGGATGAGTCGGAGGGCTACACCTTC CASRNHRDESEGYTF
TRBJ2-7 TRBV7-8 - TRBD1 TGTGCCAGCAGTCCCGGGACAGGGTCTGCCTACGAGCAGTACTTC CASSPGTGSAYEQYF
TRBJ1-5 TRBV4-1 - - TGCGCCAGCAGTGACGAGGTCCGCGATAATCAGCCCCAGCATTTT CASSDEVRDNQPQHF
TRBJ2-3 TRBV2 - TRBD2 TGTGCCAGCAGTGAAGCGGGACTAAGGTTCCCAGATACGCAGTATTTT CASSEAGLRFPDTQYF
TRBJ2-2 TRBV30 - - TGTGCTACCGAGCCGGGGGCAGGCGGGGGCCCCATCCCCCCCGGGGAGCTGTTTTTT CATEPGAGGGPIPPGELFF
TRBJ2-1 TRBV5-1 - - TGCGCCAGCAGCTTGGTGCCCCGGGACTTCTACAATGAGCAGTTCTTC CASSLVPRDFYNEQFF
TRBJ2-3 TRBV2 few TRBD2 TGTGCCATCCTGGAAGGACTAGCGGGAGGAGATACGCAGTATTTT CAILEGLAGGDTQYF
TRBJ2-1 TRBV2 - - TGTGCCAGCGGGGCCAATGAGCAGTTCTTC CASGANEQFF
TRBJ2-1 TRBV27 - TRBD2 TGTGCCAGCAGTATAGCGGGAGGAACCTACAATGAGCAGTTCTTC CASSIAGGTYNEQFF
TRBJ2-7 TRBV25-1 - - TGTGCCAGCAGTGAGTCCCTACAGGGAGGTGGAAACGAGCAGTACTTC CASSESLQGGGNEQYF
TRBJ1-2 TRBV5-6 - - TGTGCCAGCAGCTTGGGGGACCTCACCCCAATACGCGGCTACACCTTC CASSLGDLTPIRGYTF
TRBJ1-4 TRBV21-1 - - TGTGCCAGCAGCCTCTACCAGGCGGGGCTTAGCGAAAAACTGTTTTTT CASSLYQAGLSEKLFF
TRBJ1-1 TRBV6-5 - TRBD1 TGTGCCAGCAGTTTATCCGGGACAGCTGAAGCTTTCTTT CASSLSGTAEAFF
TRBJ2-2 TRBV7-9 - - TGTGCCAGCAGCCGTACAGACTACACGAACACCGGGGAGCTGTTTTTT CASSRTDYTNTGELFF
TRBJ2-5 TRBV13 - TRBD2 TGTGCCAGCAGCTCCCGACTAGCGGGGGGCGATTCGTACCAAGAGACCCAGTACTTC CASSSRLAGGDSYQETQYF
TRBJ2-5 TRBV19 - - TGTGCCACCTCTGGAACGGGTGAGACCCAGTACTTC CATSGTGETQYF
TRBJ1-2 TRBV19 - - TGTGCCAGTAGTGGGCAGCAGGAGGACTACTATGGCTACACCTTC CASSGQQEDYYGYTF
TRBJ2-7 TRBV13 - TRBD1 TGTGCCAGCAGCGGACAGGGAGAAGACTACGAGCAGTACTTC CASSGQGEDYEQYF
TRBJ2-1 TRBV7-9 - TRBD2 TGTGCCAGCAGCTTAGTACTAGCGGCCTACAATGAGCAGTTCTTC CASSLVLAAYNEQFF
TRBJ1-5 TRBV18 - - TGTGCCAGCTCACGGGGTAGCAATCAGCCCCAGCATTTT CASSRGSNQPQHF
TRBJ2-4 TRBV19 - TRBD1 TGTGCCAGTAGTGACTCGACCGGGACAGGGGGCCCTTTAGCCAAAAACATTCAGTACTTC CASSDSTGTGGPLAKNIQYF
TRBJ2-1 TRBV5-1 - - TGCGCCAGCAGGTTCGCGGGGCATGAGCAGTTCTTC CASRFAGHEQFF
TRBJ1-1 TRBV2 - - TGTGCCAGTAACCAGGGGAACACTGAAGCTTTCTTT CASNQGNTEAFF
TRBJ2-6 TRBV4-1 once - TGCGCCAGCAGCCAAGATAAGGGCGCGGGGGCCAACGTCCTGACTTTC CASSQDKGAGANVLTF
TRBJ1-1 TRBV5-1 - - TGCGCCAGCAGCTTAGGACCGAACACTGAAGCTTTCTTT CASSLGPNTEAFF
TRBJ2-3 TRBV13 - - TGTGCCAGCAGCTTATTTAGGGACACCTACACAGATACGCAGTATTTT CASSLFRDTYTDTQYF
TRBJ1-4 TRBV6-6 - TRBD1 TGTGCCAGCACCCGAACAGGGGGTCTAGTTGAAAAACTGTTTTTT CASTRTGGLVEKLFF
TRBJ2-3 TRBV30 - - TGTGCCTGGGACCACACAGATATGCAGTATTTT CAWDHTDMQYF
TRBJ2-7 TRBV11-2 once - TGTGCCAGCAGCTGGGGGTACGAGCAGTACTTC CASSWGYEQYF
TRBJ2-5 TRBV4-1 - TRBD2 TGCGCCAGCAGCCAAGAACGTCTAGCGGGAGGGCAGGGAGAGACCCAGTACTTC CASSQERLAGGQGETQYF
TRBJ2-5 TRBV5-4 - - TGTGCCAGCAGCTTCAGGGGTGCAGGGGAGACCCAGTACTTC CASSFRGAGETQYF
TRBJ1-5 TRBV27 - - TGTGCCAGCAGTTTATATGCGGGGTATCAGCCCCAGCATTTT CASSLYAGYQPQHF